This TCR beta chain stems from a study of CD8+CD57+ T cells in acquired aplastic anemia. This clonotype has a single count. Profiling that covered TCR beta VDJ and CDR3 relied on genomic DNA as its template. One entry per CDR3 protein results from TCRdb running MiXCR on the reads. The table shows around 220,000 distinct CDR3 sequences, with over 40% occurring only once. CDR3 size: 15 residues. Trimming cost V 2 bases and J 9 bases; bases outside gene matches: 8. Germline CDR1 reads DFQATT; CDR2 reads SNEGSKA (reference sequence). Patients picked for sequencing had shown CD8+CD57+ cell expansion detected by flow cytometry. With no exception, the patients had severe acquired aplastic anemia.

The sample taken for sequencing was sorted CD4+, CD8+, or CD8+CD57+ T cells (not recorded which) from PBMCs. This receptor was taken from a human donor with aplastic anemia. The rearrangement joins TRBV20-1 to TRBJ2-1; TRBD1 matches at 12 bases. This CDR3 reads CSARNPGQGASEQFF. CDR3 nucleotides: TGCAGTGCTAGAAACCCGGGACAGGGGGCTTCTGAGCAGTTCTTC.